The 5 T cell receptor beta chains presented below share a single source sample, sequenced in a study of blood T cell repertoires in COVID-19. TCRdb keeps only in-frame clones here, not all; method: immunoSEQ multiplex PCR. The data hold about 60,000 clones, with approximately 80% observed a single time. The sample consisted of PBMCs or T cells enriched from blood (not recorded which). These receptors all stem from a middle-aged woman with acute COVID-19.

The chain has TRBV12-3 or TRBV12-4 and TRBJ2-1; 8 bases fit TRBD1. The CDR3 runs 12 residues. After removal of 6 bases from V and 5 bases from J, the junction contained 0 bases not matched to a gene. The CDR3 nucleotides read TGTGCCAGCAGGACAGGGGACAATGAGCAGTTCTTC. This codes for CASRTGDNEQFF.

The gene calls are TRBV5-5 and TRBJ2-2, with a weak D call TRBD1 (5 bases). Per germline, CDR1 SGHKS and CDR2 YYEKEE (reference sequence). V lost 1 base and J lost 4, with 8 bases in between. This CDR3 is 14 amino acids long. DNA of the CDR3: TGTGCCAGCAGCTTGTTGACAGCCACCGGGGAGCTGTTTTTT. Its translation is CASSLLTATGELFF.

The genes are TRBV5-1 and TRBJ1-2; 9 positions agree with TRBD1. CDR3 size: 16 residues. J lost 1 base, V lost 3 bases, and 7 bases had no gene match. Per germline, CDR1 SGHRS and CDR2 YFSETQ. DNA of the CDR3: TGCGCCAGCAGCTCCACAGGGGGCGATTTTAACTATGGCTACACCTTC. Its translation is CASSSTGGDFNYGYTF. The full variable domain, rest sourced from reference TRBV5-1 and TRBJ1-2, is KAGVTQTPRYLIKTRGQQVTLSCSPISGHRSVSWYQQTPGQGLQFLFEYFSETQRNKGNFPGRFSGRQFSNSRSEMNVSTLELGDSALYLCASSSTGGDFNYGYTFGSGTRLTVV.

As concerns this clone: An end of the junction differs from the germline gene, which may be a read error. The chain employs TRBV7-9 and TRBJ1-4, with a tentative D call TRBD1 (6 bases). The CDR3 length is 14 residues. Germline V gene sequence: CDR1 SEHNR, CDR2 FQNEAQ (reference sequence). CDR3 sequence: CASSSAGDNKKLFF. The CDR3, as DNA: TGTGCCAGCAGCTCGGCAGGGGATAATAAAAAACTGTTTTTT.

The V call is TRBV5-1, the J call TRBJ2-2; D might be TRBD2 (6 bases). The ends were cut back, 4 bases at V and 4 bases at J, with 11 bases in the middle. Germline CDR1 SGHRS, CDR2 YFSETQ. This CDR3 has 14 residues. Here the CDR3 DNA reads TGCGCCAGCAGCAGCACTAGCACCACCGGGGAGCTGTTTTTT. It codes for CASSSTSTTGELFF.